A single sample is the source of the 5 T cell receptor beta chains below, sequenced in a study of Ad26.COV2.S vaccination and SARS-CoV-2 variants. TCRdb keeps only in-frame clones here, not all; method: immunoSEQ multiplex PCR. This sample carries roughly 700,000 clones, more than 80% of them seen once, and the ten largest clones take about 1.5%. Treatment of the sample: some 20 received Ad26.COV2.S at low or high dose, single or two shots; 5 received placebo; per-sample allocation not given. Repertoires come from day 63 after the first vaccine or placebo injection. The sequencing here drew on peripheral blood, taken in a trial of Ad26.COV2.S vaccine versus placebo. The receptors come from a person between 18 and 65 years old who received the Ad26.COV2.S COVID-19 vaccine or a placebo.

V usage is TRBV6-5 and J usage is TRBJ1-3; D is uncertain. Trimming took off 6 bases at V and 0 bases at J, with 12 bases between the two ends. CDR3 size: 15 residues. Germline CDR1 and CDR2: MNHEY and SVGAGI. CDR3 sequence reads: CASSSTVHSGNTIYF. The CDR3 coding sequence is TGTGCCAGCAGCTCGACTGTTCACTCTGGAAACACCATATATTTT.

J is TRBJ2-5 and V is TRBV5-1; D gene unclear. The V and J ends lost 5 bases and 0 bases respectively, with 11 bases between them. Germline V gives CDR1 SGHRS, CDR2 YFSETQ. There are 14 residues in the CDR3. The CDR3: CASRVSEYQETQYF. CDR3 nucleotide sequence: TGCGCCAGCAGGGTGAGCGAGTACCAAGAGACCCAGTACTTC.

The chain has TRBV5-1 and TRBJ2-7; 11 bases are a match to TRBD2. CDR1 and CDR2 (germline): SGHRS, YFSETQ. This CDR3 spans 15 amino acids. V gave up 4 bases and J gave up 3 bases; unmatched junction bases: 6. Here the CDR3 reads CASSPASGRFYEQYF. The CDR3 DNA sequence: TGCGCCAGCAGCCCCGCTAGCGGGAGGTTCTACGAGCAGTACTTC. Using reference TRBV5-1 and TRBJ2-7 for the parts outside the CDR3, the full variable domain is KAGVTQTPRYLIKTRGQQVTLSCSPISGHRSVSWYQQTPGQGLQFLFEYFSETQRNKGNFPGRFSGRQFSNSRSEMNVSTLELGDSALYLCASSPASGRFYEQYFGPGTRLTVT.

The CDR3 loop is CAITPGLAINEQFF. The CDR3 region has the DNA TGTGCCATCACTCCGGGACTAGCAATCAATGAGCAGTTCTTC. V is TRBV10-3 and J is TRBJ2-1, with 9 bases that match TRBD2. The CDR3 has 14 residues. J gave up 6 bases and V 7 bases, and 7 bases lay outside the gene matches. Germline loops: CDR1 ENHRY, CDR2 SYGVKD.

A note on this clone: One junction end disagrees with the germline gene, perhaps due to a read error. The chain couples TRBV5-1 to TRBJ2-7, with 8 nucleotides matching TRBD1. The germline CDR1 and CDR2 sequences are SGHRS and YFSETQ. The CDR3 is 14 amino acids. Here the CDR3 DNA reads TGCGCCAGCAGCTTGCCGACCCAGGGGGCGGTACCGGACTTC. Its translation: CASSLPTQGAVPDF.